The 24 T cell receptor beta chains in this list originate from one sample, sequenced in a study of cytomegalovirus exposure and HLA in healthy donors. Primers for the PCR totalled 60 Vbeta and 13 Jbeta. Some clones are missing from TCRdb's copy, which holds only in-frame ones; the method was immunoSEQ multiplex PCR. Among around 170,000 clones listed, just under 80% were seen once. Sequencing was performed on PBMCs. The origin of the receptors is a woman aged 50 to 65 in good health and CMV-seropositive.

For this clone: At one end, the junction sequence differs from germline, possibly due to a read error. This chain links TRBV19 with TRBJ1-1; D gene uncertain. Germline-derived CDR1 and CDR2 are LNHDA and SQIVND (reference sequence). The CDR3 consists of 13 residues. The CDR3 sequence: CASSIQVNTEAFF. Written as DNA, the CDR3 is TGTGCCAGTAGTATTCAGGTGAATACTGAAGCTTTCTTT. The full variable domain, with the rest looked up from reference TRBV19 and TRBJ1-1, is DGGITQSPKYLFRKEGQNVTLSCEQNLNHDAMYWYRQDPGQGLRLIYYSQIVNDFQKGDIAEGYSVSREKKESFPLTVTSAQKNPTAFYLCASSIQVNTEAFFGQGTRLTVV.

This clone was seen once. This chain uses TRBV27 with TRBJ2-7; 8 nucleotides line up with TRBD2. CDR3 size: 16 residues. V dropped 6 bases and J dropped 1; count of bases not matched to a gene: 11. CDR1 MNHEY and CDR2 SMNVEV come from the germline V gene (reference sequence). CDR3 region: CASSPLAGGYSYEQYF. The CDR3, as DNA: TGTGCCAGCAGCCCCCTAGCGGGCGGCTATTCCTACGAGCAGTACTTC.

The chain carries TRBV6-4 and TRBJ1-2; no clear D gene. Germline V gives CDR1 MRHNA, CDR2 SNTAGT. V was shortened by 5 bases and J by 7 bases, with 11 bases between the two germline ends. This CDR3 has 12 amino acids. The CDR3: CASSSREGGYTF. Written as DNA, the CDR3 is TGTGCCAGCAGTTCTCGGGAGGGTGGCTACACCTTC.

The CDR3 coding sequence is TGTGCCAGCAGTTTGAGCGGACAGGGTGAGAACCCCCAGCATTTT. Protein: CASSLSGQGENPQHF. The V gene is TRBV28, the J gene TRBJ1-5; 8 bases are shared with TRBD1. Germline assignment: CDR1 MDHEN and CDR2 SYDVKM. V lost 3 bases, J lost 10 bases, and 11 bases stayed unmatched. This CDR3 contains 15 residues.

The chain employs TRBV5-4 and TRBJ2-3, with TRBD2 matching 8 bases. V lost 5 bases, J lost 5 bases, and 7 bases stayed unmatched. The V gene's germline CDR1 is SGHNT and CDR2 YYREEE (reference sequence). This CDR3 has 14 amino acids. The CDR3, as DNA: TGTGCCAGCAGTTCTGGACTAGCCGGAGATACGCAGTATTTT. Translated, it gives CASSSGLAGDTQYF.

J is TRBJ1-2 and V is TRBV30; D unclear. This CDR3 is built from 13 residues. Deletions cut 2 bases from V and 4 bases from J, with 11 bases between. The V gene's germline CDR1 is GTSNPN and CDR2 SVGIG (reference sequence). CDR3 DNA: TGTGCCTGGAGTTACTCAGGTAGCTATGGCTACACCTTC. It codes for CAWSYSGSYGYTF.

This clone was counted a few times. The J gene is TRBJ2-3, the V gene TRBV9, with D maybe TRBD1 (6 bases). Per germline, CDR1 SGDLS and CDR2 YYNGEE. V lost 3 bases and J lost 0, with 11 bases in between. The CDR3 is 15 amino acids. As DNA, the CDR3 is TGTGCCAGCAGCGCCGGGACATGGAGCACAGATACGCAGTATTTT. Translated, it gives CASSAGTWSTDTQYF.

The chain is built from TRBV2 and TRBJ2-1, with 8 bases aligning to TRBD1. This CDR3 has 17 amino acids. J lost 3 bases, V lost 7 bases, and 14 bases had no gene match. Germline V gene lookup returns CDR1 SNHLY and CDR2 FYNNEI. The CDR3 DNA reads TGTGCCAGCACCCAAGGGTGGCCAGGGGGCGGCTACAATGAGCAGTTCTTC. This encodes CASTQGWPGGGYNEQFF.

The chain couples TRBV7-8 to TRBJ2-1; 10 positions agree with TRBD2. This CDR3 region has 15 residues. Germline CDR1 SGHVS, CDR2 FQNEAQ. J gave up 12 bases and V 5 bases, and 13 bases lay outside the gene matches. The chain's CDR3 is CASSQSTSGSSLQFF. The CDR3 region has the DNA TGTGCCAGCAGCCAATCGACTAGCGGGTCCTCATTGCAGTTCTTC.

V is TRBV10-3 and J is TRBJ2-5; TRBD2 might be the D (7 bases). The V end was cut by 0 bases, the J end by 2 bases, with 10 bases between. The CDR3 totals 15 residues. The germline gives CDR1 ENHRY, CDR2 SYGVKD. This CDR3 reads CAISESRGPQETQYF. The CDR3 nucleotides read TGTGCCATCAGTGAGTCGCGGGGGCCGCAAGAGACCCAGTACTTC.

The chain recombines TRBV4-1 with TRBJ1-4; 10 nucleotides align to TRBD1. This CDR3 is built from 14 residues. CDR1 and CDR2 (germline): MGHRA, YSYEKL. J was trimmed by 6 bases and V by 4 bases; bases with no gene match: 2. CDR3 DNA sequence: TGCGCCAGCAGCCCCGGGACAGGGGATGAAAAACTGTTTTTT. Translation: CASSPGTGDEKLFF.

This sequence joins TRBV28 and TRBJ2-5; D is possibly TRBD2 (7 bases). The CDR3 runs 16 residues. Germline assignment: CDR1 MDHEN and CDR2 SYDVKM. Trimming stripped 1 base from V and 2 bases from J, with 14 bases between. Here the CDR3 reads CASSLSRGPSQETQYF. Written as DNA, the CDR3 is TGTGCCAGCAGTTTATCGCGGGGGCCCTCTCAAGAGACCCAGTACTTC.

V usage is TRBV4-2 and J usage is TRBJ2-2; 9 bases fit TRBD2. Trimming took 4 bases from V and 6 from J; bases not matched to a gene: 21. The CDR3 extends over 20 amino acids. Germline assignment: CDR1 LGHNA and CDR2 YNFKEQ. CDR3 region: CASSPSGPGRMREGAGELFF. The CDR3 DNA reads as TGTGCCAGCAGCCCGTCGGGACCAGGGAGGATGCGGGAGGGCGCCGGGGAGCTGTTTTTT.

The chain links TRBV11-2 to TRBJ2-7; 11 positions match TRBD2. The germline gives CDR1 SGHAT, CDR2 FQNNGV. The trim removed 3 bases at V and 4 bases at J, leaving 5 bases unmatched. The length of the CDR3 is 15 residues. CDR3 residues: CASSLGTSGTYEQYF. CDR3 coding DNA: TGTGCCAGCAGCTTGGGGACTAGCGGAACTTACGAGCAGTACTTC. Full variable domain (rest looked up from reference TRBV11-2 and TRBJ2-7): EAGVAQSPRYKIIEKRQSVAFWCNPISGHATLYWYQQILGQGPKLLIQFQNNGVVDDSQLPKDRFSAERLKGVDSTLKIQPAKLEDSAVYLCASSLGTSGTYEQYFGPGTRLTVT.

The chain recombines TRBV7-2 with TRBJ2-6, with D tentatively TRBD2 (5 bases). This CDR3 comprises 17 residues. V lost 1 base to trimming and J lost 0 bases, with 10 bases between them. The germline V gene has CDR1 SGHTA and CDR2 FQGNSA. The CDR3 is CASSLGAGGSGANVLTF. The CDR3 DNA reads TGTGCCAGCAGCTTAGGGGCAGGAGGCTCTGGGGCCAACGTCCTGACTTTC.

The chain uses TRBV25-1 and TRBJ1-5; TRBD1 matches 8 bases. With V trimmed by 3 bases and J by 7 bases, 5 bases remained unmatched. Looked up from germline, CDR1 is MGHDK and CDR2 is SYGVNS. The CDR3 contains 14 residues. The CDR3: CASSEDRAGQPQHF. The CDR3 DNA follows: TGTGCCAGCAGTGAGGACAGGGCTGGACAGCCCCAGCATTTT.

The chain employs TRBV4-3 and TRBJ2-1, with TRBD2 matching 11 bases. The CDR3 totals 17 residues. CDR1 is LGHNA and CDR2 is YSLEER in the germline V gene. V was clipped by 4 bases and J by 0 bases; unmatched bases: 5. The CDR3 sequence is CASSPTSGTYSYNEQFF. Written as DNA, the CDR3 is TGCGCCAGCAGCCCGACTAGCGGGACTTACTCCTACAATGAGCAGTTCTTC.

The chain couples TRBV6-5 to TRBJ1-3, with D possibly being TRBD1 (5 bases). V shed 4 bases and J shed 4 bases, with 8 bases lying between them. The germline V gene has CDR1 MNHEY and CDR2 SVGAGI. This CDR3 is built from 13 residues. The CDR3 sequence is CASSSGFGNTIYF. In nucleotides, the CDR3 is TGTGCCAGCAGTTCAGGGTTCGGAAACACCATATATTTT.

The CDR3 here is CASSETNSLQETQYF. The CDR3 bases are TGTGCCAGCAGTGAAACGAACAGTCTCCAAGAGACCCAGTACTTC. The chain couples TRBV6-4 to TRBJ2-5; D ambiguous. Germline lookup yields CDR1 MRHNA and CDR2 SNTAGT. This CDR3 has 15 amino acids. With 3 bases removed from V and 1 base from J, the gap between germline ends came to 12 bases.

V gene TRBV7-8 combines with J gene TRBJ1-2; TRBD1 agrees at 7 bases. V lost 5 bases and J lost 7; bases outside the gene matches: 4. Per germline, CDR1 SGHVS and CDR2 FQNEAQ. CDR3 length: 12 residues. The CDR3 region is CASSLQGIGYTF. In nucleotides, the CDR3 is TGTGCCAGCAGCCTACAGGGGATTGGCTACACCTTC.

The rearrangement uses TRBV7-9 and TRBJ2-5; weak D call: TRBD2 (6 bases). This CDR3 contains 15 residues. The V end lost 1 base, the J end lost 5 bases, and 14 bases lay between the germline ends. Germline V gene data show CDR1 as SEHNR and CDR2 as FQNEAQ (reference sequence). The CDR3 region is CASSLEGAGKETQYF. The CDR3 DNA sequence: TGTGCCAGCAGCTTAGAAGGGGCGGGGAAGGAGACCCAGTACTTC.

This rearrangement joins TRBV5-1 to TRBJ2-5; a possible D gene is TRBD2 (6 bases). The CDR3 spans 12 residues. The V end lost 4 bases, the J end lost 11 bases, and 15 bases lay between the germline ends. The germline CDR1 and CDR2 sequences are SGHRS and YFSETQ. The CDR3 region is CASSHDPGEQYF. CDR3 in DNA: TGCGCCAGCAGCCATGACCCGGGGGAGCAGTACTTC.

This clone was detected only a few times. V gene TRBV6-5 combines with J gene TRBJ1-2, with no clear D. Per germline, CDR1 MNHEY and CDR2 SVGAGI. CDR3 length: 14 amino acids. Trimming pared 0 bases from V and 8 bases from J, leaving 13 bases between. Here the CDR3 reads CASSYSWRAEGYTF. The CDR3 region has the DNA TGTGCCAGCAGTTACTCGTGGCGGGCAGAAGGCTACACCTTC.

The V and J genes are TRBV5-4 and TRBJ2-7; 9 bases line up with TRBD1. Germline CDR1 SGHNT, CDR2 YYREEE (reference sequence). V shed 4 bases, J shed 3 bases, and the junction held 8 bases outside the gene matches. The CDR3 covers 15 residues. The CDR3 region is CASSLPGQGLYEQYF. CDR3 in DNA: TGTGCCAGCAGCCTTCCGGGACAGGGTCTCTACGAGCAGTACTTC.